This TCR beta chain derives from a study of CD8 T cells in ankylosing spondylitis. Study conclusions and caveats: Before this, some motif variants had been reported in reactive arthritis synovial fluid and blood. Several highly homologous variants made up a TCR beta motif, and this motif appeared characteristic of ankylosing spondylitis blood.

TCRdb itself ran the 5' RACE reads through MiXCR, one entry per CDR3 protein. The repertoire has roughly 220,000 distinct CDR3 sequences, about 18% of them found once; the top ten carry under 55%. Notes on this clonotype: Its cognate antigen is unknown.

The source material was blood, either unsorted or a sorted T cell fraction (not recorded which). The origin of this receptor is a male donor with ankylosing spondylitis.

CDR3 sequence reads: CASSPAAYNEQFF. The CDR3 DNA reads as TGTGCCAGTAGTCCAGCGGCCTACAATGAGCAGTTCTTC. The chain employs TRBV19 and TRBJ2-1, with TRBD2 as a possible D gene (5 bases). Between the trimmed V and J ends, which lost 5 bases and 2 bases, there was a span of 7 bases. CDR3 length equals 13 residues. Germline assignment: CDR1 LNHDA and CDR2 SQIVND (reference sequence).